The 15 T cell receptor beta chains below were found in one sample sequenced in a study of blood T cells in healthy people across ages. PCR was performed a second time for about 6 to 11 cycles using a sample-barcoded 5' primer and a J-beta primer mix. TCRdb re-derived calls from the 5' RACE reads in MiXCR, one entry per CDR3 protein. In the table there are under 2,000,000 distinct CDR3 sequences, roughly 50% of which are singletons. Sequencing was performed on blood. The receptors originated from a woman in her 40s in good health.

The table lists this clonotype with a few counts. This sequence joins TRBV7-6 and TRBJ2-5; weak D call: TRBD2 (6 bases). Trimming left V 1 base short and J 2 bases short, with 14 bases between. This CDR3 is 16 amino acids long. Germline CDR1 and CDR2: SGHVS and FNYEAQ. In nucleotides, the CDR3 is TGTGCCAGCAGCTTAGTGCTTTGGAGGGATCAAGAGACCCAGTACTTC. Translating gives CASSLVLWRDQETQYF. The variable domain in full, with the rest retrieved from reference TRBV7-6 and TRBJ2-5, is GAGVSQSPRYKVTKRGQDVALRCDPISGHVSLYWYRQALGQGPEFLTYFNYEAQQDKSGLPNDRFSAERPEGSISTLTIQRTEQRDSAMYRCASSLVLWRDQETQYFGPGTRLLVL.

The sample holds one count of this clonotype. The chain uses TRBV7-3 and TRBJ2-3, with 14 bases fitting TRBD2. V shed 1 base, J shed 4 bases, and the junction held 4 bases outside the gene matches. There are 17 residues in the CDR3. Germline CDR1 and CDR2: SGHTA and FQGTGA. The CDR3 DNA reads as TGTGCCAGCAGCTTAAGGGGGACTAGCGGGGGCTCAGATACGCAGTATTTT. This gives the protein CASSLRGTSGGSDTQYF.

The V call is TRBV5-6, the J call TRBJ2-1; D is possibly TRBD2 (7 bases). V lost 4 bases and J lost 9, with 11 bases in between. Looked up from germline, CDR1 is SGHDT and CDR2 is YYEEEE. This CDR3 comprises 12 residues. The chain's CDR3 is CASSMGGGEQFF. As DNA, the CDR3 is TGTGCCAGCAGCATGGGAGGGGGTGAGCAGTTCTTC.

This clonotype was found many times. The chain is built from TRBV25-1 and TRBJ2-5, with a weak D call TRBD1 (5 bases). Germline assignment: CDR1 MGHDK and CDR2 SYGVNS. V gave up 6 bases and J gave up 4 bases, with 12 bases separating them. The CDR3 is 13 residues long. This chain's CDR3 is CASRRTSGETQYF. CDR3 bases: TGTGCCAGCAGAAGGACATCGGGAGAGACCCAGTACTTC.

CDR3 region: CASRPPGHMSYGYTF. CDR3 sequence (DNA): TGTGCCAGCAGACCCCCGGGACACATGTCCTATGGCTACACCTTC. The chain couples TRBV6-2 or TRBV6-3 to TRBJ1-2, with D maybe TRBD1 (6 bases). The V gene lost 6 bases and the J gene lost 4 bases, with 18 bases spanning the gap. This CDR3 contains 15 residues. Germline V gene sequence: CDR1 MNHEY, CDR2 SVGEGT.

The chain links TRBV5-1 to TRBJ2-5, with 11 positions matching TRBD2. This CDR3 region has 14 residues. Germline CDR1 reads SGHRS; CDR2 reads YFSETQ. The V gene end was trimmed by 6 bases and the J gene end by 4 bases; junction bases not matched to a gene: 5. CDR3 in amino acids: CASTPSGGLETQYF. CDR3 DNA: TGCGCCAGCACCCCTAGCGGGGGGTTAGAGACCCAGTACTTC.

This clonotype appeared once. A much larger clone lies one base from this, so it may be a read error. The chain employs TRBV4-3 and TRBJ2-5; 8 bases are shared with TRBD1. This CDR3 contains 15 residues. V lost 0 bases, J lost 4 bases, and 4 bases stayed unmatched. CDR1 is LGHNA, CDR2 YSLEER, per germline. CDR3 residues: CASSQEGRGRETQYF. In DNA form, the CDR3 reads TGCGCCAGCAGCCAAGAGGGCAGGGGGCGAGAGACCCAGTACTTC.

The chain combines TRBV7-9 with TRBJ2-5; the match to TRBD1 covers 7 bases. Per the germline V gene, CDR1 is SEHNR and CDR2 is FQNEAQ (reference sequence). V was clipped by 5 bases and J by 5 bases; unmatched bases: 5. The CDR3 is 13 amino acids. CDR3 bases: TGTGCCAGCAGCATGGGACAGAGCGAGACCCAGTACTTC. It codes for CASSMGQSETQYF.

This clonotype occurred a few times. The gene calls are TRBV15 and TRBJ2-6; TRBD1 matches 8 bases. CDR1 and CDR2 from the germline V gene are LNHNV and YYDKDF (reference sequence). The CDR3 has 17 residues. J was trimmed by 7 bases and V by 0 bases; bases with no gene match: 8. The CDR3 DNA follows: TGTGCCACCAGCAGAGATGTACAAGACAGGGGAGCCAACGTCCTGACTTTC. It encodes CATSRDVQDRGANVLTF.

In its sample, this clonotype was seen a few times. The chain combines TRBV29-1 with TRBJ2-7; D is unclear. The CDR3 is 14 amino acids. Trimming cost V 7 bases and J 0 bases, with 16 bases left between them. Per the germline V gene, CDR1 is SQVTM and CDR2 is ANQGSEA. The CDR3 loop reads CSAVGWSRSYEQYF. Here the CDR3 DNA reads TGCAGCGCCGTGGGGTGGAGCCGCTCCTACGAGCAGTACTTC.

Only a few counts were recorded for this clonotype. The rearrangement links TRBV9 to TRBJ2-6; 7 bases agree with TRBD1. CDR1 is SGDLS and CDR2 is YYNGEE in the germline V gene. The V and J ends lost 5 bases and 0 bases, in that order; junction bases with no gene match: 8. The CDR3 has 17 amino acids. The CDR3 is CASSHGQVFSGANVLTF. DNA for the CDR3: TGTGCCAGCAGTCACGGACAGGTTTTCTCTGGGGCCAACGTCCTGACTTTC.

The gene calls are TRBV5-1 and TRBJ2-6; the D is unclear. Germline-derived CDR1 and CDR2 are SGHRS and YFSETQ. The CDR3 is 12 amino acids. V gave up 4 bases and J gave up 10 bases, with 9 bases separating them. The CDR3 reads CASSPGVNVLTF. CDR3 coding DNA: TGCGCCAGCAGCCCTGGGGTAAACGTCCTGACTTTC. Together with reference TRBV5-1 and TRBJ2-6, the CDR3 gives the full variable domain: KAGVTQTPRYLIKTRGQQVTLSCSPISGHRSVSWYQQTPGQGLQFLFEYFSETQRNKGNFPGRFSGRQFSNSRSEMNVSTLELGDSALYLCASSPGVNVLTFGAGSRLTVL.

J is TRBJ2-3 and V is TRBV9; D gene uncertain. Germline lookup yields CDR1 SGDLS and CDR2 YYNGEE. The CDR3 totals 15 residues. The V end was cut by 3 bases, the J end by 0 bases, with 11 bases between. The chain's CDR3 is CASSAQLPSTDTQYF. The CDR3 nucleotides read TGTGCCAGCAGCGCTCAGTTACCTAGCACAGATACGCAGTATTTT.

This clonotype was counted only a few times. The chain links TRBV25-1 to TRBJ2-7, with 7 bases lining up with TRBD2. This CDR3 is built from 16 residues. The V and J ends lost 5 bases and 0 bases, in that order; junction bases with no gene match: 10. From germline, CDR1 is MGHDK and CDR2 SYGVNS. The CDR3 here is CASSPAGDVGSYEQYF. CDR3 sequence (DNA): TGTGCCAGCAGTCCCGCGGGAGACGTAGGCTCCTACGAGCAGTACTTC.

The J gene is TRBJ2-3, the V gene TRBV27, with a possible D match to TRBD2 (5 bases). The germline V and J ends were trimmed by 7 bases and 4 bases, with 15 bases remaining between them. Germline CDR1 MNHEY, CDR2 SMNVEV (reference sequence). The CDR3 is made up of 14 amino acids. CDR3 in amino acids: CASTHRGFSDTQYF. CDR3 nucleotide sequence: TGTGCCAGCACCCATCGGGGTTTCTCAGATACGCAGTATTTT.